This record looks at one T cell receptor beta chain sequence and its context. Antigen unknown. Germline CDR1 is SGHRS and CDR2 is YFSETQ. The CDR3 totals 17 residues. Trimming took off 0 bases at V and 6 bases at J, with 19 bases between the two ends. This entry is derived from a study of T cells in narcolepsy. Study-wide findings and caveats: Blood of same and different patients, but not healthy controls, reportedly held recurring autoreactive clonotypes.

Libraries were prepared by immunoSEQ multiplex PCR; TCRdb keeps only in-frame clonotypes and omits some of them. The sample carries about 33,000 clones, less than 85% recorded once. Material for sequencing was CD45RA- memory CD4+ T cells from PBMCs. The chain is built from TRBV5-1 and TRBJ1-5; a possible D gene is TRBD1 (6 bases). This receptor was obtained from a human donor with narcolepsy. The CDR3 DNA reads TGCGCCAGCAGCTTGGAACCACAGGGTCCCCTTCTTCAGCCCCAGCATTTT. Its translation: CASSLEPQGPLLQPQHF.